The T cell receptor beta chain under discussion was sequenced for a study of control samples from healthy donors and cancer patients. CDR1 and CDR2 (germline): LGHDT, YNNKEL (reference sequence). This CDR3 has 14 residues. The V and J ends lost 1 base and 8 bases respectively, with 11 bases between them. Data came from immunoSEQ multiplex PCR; TCRdb stores just in-frame clones and leaves some out. The sample carries roughly 150,000 clones, approximately 86% recorded once. The clonotype comes from a man in his late teens or twenties in good health. J is TRBJ1-4 and V is TRBV3-1 (or the pseudogene TRBV3-2); D gene unclear. Sequencing was performed on blood. In DNA, the CDR3 is TGTGCCAGCAGCCAAGGCGGTAGGGTAGAAAAACTGTTTTTT. It is translated as CASSQGGRVEKLFF.